This T cell receptor (beta chain) was found in a study of blood T cell repertoires in COVID-19 (dated by TCRdb to between 2020 and 2021). Study-level background: Samples covering the acute and convalescent phases of COVID-19 were provided by collaborators in the United States, Italy and Spain. Where available, HLA class I and class II types were taken from metadata supplied by the sample provider and were not determined by assay-based typing. Samples came from the ongoing ImmuneRACE study (first 160 participants) plus 1,254 subjects from 6 global collaborators. The sample metadata nearly always contained a de-identified subject ID, COVID-19 status, age in years and sex. The repertoires were made available in a free public database intended to serve as a resource for research on the immune response to SARS-CoV-2. The prospective study material was composed of cDNA or gDNA derived from T cells, B-cell-depleted T cells, or PBMCs. Subjects who had been exposed to COVID-19, were actively infected with it, or had recovered from it provided the deeply sampled blood TCRbeta repertoires that made up the dataset.

Turning to this clone: It lacks a known antigen. It has no much larger one-base neighbor in the sample; base qualities were not kept.

The immunoSEQ Assay, a bias-controlled multiplex PCR, was used to amplify TCRbeta CDR3 regions from genomic DNA. In the paper's pipeline: The number of nucleated cells in each sample was estimated by amplification of reference gene primers within the assay. To quantify the absolute abundance of each unique TCRbeta CDR3 rearrangement, sequence reads were collapsed and filtered. For each sample, productive Simpson clonality was calculated as the square root of Simpson's diversity index over productive rearrangements. This immuneACCESS table, as held by TCRdb, lists in-frame sequences with V and J called but not all clones. Of the missing ones, under half trace to an unresolved V gene in checked studies; the others have no known cause. From that table come the V and J calls and clone size; the DNA was used to work out D and trimming. Here the sample has 150,000 to 160,000 clones; approximately 85% occur a single time. The ten largest clones capture 0.63% of the sample.

In Seattle, one collaborating source enrolled patients while the infection was active and tracked those patients longitudinally over the course of disease. Each collaborating institution followed its own protocols to collect whole blood in K2EDTA tubes. For TCRbeta analysis, collaborators shipped samples as frozen whole blood, isolated PBMCs, or DNA extracted from either of those sample types. The paper's findings and limits, for the study overall: The amount of clinical and demographic metadata varied by source and participant and was provided uncurated.

Counted from cysteine to phenylalanine, this CDR3 has 13 amino acids. Left in the record is the CDR3 DNA by itself, 39 bases read in frame from the first base. Deletion took 1 base off V and 4 bases off J, with a span of 7 bases between the germline ends. The germline V gene (reference sequence) specifies SEHNR as CDR1 and FQNEAQ as CDR2. The clonotype was recovered from a man between 60 and 75 years old with COVID-19, enrolled during active disease. The specimen was peripheral blood. The rearranged chain carries TRBV7-9 and TRBJ1-2, with the D gene uncertain. The nucleotide sequence reads TGTGCCAGCAGCTTAGATAGTACCTATGGCTACACCTTC. Its translation reads: CASSLDSTYGYTF.